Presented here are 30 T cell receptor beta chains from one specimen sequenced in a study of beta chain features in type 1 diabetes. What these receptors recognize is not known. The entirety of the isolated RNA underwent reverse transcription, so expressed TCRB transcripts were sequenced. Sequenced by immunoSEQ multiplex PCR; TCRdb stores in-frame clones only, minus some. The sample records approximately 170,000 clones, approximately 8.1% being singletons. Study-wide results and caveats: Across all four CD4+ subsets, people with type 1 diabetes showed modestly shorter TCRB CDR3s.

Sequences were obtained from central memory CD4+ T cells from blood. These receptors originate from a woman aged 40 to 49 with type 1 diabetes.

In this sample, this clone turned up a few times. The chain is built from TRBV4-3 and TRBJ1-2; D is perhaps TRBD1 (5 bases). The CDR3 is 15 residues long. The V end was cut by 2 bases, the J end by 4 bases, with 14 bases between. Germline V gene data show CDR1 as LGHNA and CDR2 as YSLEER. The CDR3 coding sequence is TGCGCCAGCAGCCAAACGTCAGGGTTGGTCTATGGCTACACCTTC. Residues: CASSQTSGLVYGYTF.

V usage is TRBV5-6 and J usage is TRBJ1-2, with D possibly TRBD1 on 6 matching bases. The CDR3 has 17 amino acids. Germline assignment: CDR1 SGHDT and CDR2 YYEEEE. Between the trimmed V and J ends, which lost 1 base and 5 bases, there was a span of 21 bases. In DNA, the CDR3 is TGTGCCAGCAGCTTGTACGTTAGTTCAGGGGACCGTTATGGCTACACCTTC. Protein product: CASSLYVSSGDRYGYTF.

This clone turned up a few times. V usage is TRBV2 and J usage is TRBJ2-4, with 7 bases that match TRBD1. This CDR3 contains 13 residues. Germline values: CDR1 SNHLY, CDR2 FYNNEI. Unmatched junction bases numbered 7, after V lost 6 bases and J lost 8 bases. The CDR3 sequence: CASSGTEGDIQYF. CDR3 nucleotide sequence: TGTGCCAGCAGCGGGACAGAGGGAGACATTCAGTACTTC.

Written as DNA, the CDR3 is TGTGCCAGCAGCCCAGGACAGGATTGGAATCAGCCCCAGCATTTT. It translates to CASSPGQDWNQPQHF. The V call is TRBV7-9, the J call TRBJ1-5; 7 bases match TRBD1. The CDR3 sequence is 15 residues long. CDR1 SEHNR and CDR2 FQNEAQ come from the germline V gene (reference sequence). Trimming removed 5 bases from V and 4 bases from J; junction bases left unmatched: 8.

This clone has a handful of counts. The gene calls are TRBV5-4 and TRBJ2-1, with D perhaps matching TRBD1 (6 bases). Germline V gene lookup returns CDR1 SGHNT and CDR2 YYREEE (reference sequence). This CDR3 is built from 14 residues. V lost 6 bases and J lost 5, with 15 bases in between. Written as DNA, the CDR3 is TGTGCCAGCACCCGGGACGAGGGGGACAATGAGCAGTTCTTC. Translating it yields CASTRDEGDNEQFF.

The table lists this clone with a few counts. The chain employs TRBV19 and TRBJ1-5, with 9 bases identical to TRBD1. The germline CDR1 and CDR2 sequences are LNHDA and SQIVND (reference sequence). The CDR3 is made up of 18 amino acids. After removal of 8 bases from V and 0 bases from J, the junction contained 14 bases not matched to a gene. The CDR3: CASRPGTGRGGSNQPQHF. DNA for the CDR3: TGTGCCAGTCGTCCCGGGACAGGGAGGGGTGGTAGCAATCAGCCCCAGCATTTT.

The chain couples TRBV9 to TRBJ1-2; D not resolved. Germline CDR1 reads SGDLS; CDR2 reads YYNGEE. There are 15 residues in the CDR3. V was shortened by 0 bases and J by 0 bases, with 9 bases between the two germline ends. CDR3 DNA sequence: TGTGCCAGCAGCGTAGGGCGGGAGCCTAACTATGGCTACACCTTC. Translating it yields CASSVGREPNYGYTF.

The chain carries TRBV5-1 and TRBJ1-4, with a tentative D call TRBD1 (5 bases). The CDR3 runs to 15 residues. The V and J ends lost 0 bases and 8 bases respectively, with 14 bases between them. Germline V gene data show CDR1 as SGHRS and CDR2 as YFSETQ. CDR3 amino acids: CASSLVAGPEEKLFF. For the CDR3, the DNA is TGCGCCAGCAGCTTGGTAGCGGGGCCGGAGGAAAAACTGTTTTTT.

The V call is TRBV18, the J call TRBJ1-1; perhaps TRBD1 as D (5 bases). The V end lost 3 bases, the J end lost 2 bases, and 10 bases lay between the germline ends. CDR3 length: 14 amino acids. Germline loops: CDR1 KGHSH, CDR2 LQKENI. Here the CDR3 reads CASSPPDRNTEAFF. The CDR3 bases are TGTGCCAGCTCACCCCCCGACAGAAACACTGAAGCTTTCTTT. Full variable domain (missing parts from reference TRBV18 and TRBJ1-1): NAGVMQNPRHLVRRRGQEARLRCSPMKGHSHVYWYRQLPEEGLKFMVYLQKENIIDESGMPKERFSAEFPKEGPSILRIQQVVRGDSAAYFCASSPPDRNTEAFFGQGTRLTVV.

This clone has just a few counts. CDR3 loop: CAPYPGQGYEQYF. In DNA form, the CDR3 reads TGTGCCCCTTACCCGGGACAGGGGTACGAGCAGTACTTC. The chain couples TRBV19 to TRBJ2-7, with 10 bases lining up with TRBD1. With 11 bases clipped from V and 4 bases from J, the junction kept 8 bases outside the gene matches. CDR3 length: 13 amino acids. Germline V CDR1 and CDR2: LNHDA, SQIVND (reference sequence).

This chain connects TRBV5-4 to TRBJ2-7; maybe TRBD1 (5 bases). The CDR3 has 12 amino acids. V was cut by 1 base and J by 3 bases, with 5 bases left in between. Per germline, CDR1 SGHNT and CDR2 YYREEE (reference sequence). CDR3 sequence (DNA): TGTGCCAGCAGCTTGACAGGCTACGAGCAGTACTTC. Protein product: CASSLTGYEQYF.

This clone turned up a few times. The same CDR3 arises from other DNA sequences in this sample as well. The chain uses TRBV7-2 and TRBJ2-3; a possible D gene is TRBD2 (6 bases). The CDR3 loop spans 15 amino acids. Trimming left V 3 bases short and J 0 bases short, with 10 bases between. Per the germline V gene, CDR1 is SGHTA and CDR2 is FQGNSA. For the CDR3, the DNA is TGTGCCAGCAGCTTGAATAGCGGCAGCACAGATACGCAGTATTTT. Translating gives CASSLNSGSTDTQYF.

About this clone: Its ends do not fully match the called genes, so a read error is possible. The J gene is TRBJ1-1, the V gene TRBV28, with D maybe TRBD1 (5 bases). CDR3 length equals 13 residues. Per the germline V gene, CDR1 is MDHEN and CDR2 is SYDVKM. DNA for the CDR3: TGTGCCAGCAGTTTAATGGGGCGGACCGAAGGTGTGTTT. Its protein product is CASSLMGRTEGVF.

CDR3 loop: CATSWGREDYGYTF. The CDR3 bases are TGTGCCACCAGCTGGGGCAGGGAGGACTATGGCTACACCTTC. V usage is TRBV15 and J usage is TRBJ1-2, with a possible D match to TRBD1 (5 bases). V was pared by 5 bases and J by 3 bases, with 13 bases between. The CDR3 extends over 14 amino acids. The germline gives CDR1 LNHNV, CDR2 YYDKDF (reference sequence).

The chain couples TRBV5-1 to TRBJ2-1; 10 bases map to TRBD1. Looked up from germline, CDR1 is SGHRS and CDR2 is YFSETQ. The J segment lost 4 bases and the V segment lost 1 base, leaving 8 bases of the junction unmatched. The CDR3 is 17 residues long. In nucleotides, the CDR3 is TGCGCCAGCAGCTTGACAGGGACAGGGGAGAGGTACAATGAGCAGTTCTTC. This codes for CASSLTGTGERYNEQFF. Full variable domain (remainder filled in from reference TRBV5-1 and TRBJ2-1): KAGVTQTPRYLIKTRGQQVTLSCSPISGHRSVSWYQQTPGQGLQFLFEYFSETQRNKGNFPGRFSGRQFSNSRSEMNVSTLELGDSALYLCASSLTGTGERYNEQFFGPGTRLTVL.

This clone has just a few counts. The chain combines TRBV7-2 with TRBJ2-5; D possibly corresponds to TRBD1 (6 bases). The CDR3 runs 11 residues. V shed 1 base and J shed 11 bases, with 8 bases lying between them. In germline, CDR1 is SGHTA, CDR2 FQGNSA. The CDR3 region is CASSLGTGQYF. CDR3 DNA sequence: TGTGCCAGCAGCTTAGGTACAGGGCAGTACTTC.

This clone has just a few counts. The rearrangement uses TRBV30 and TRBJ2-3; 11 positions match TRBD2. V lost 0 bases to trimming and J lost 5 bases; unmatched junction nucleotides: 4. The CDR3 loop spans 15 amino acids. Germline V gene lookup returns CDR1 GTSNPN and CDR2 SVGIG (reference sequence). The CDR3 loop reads CAWSVLAGEGDTQYF. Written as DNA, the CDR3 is TGTGCCTGGAGTGTACTAGCGGGAGAGGGAGATACGCAGTATTTT.

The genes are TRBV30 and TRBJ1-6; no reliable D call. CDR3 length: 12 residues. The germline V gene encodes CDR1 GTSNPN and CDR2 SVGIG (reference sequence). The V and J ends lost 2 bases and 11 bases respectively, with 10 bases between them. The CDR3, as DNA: TGTGCCTGGAGTCCTCTTCGGGCACCCCTCCACTTT. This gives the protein CAWSPLRAPLHF.

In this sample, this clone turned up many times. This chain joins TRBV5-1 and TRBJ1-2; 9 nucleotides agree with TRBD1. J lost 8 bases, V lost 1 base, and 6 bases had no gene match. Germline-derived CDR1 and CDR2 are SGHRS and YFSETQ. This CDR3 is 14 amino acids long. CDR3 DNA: TGCGCCAGCAGCTTGTCCACAGGGGGCCGAGGCTACACCTTC. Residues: CASSLSTGGRGYTF.

The CDR3 nucleotides are TGTGCCAGCAGCGGAGGGAATGACTATGGCTACACCTTC. This codes for CASSGGNDYGYTF. V and J are TRBV28 and TRBJ1-2; D is unresolved. Germline V gene lookup returns CDR1 MDHEN and CDR2 SYDVKM. The V and J ends lost 6 bases and 3 bases respectively, with 11 bases between them. The CDR3 contains 13 residues.

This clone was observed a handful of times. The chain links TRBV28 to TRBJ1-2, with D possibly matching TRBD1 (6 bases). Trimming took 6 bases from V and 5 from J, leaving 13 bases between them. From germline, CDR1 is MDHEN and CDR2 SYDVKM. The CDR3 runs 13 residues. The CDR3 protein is CASSQGQRYGYTF. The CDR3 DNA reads TGTGCCAGCAGCCAAGGACAGCGTTATGGCTACACCTTC.

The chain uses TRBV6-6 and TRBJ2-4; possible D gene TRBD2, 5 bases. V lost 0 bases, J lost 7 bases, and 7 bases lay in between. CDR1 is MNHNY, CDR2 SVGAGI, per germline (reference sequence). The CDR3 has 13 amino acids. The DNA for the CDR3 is TGTGCCAGCAGTTACTCTCCGGGGAACATTCAGTACTTC. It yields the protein CASSYSPGNIQYF.

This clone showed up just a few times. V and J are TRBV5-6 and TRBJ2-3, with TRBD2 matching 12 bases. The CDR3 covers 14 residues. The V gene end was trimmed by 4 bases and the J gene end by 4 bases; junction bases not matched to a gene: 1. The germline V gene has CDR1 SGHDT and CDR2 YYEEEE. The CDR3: CASSLAGGPDTQYF. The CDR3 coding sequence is TGTGCCAGCAGCCTAGCGGGGGGGCCAGATACGCAGTATTTT. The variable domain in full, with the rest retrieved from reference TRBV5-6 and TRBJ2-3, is DAGVTQSPTHLIKTRGQQVTLRCSPKSGHDTVSWYQQALGQGPQFIFQYYEEEERQRGNFPDRFSGHQFPNYSSELNVNALLLGDSALYLCASSLAGGPDTQYFGPGTRLTVL.

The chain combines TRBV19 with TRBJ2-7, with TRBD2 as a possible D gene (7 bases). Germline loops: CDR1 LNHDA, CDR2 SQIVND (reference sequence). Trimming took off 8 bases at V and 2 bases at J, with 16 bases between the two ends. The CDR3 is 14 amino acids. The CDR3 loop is CASAKGEGTYEQYF. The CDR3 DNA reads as TGTGCCAGTGCCAAGGGGGAGGGTACCTACGAGCAGTACTTC.

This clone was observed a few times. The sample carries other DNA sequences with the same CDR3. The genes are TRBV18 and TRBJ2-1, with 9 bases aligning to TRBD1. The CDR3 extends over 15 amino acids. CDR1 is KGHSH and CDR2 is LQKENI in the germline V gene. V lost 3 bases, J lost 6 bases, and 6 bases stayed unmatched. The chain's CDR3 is CASSPPGQGGNEQFF. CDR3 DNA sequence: TGTGCCAGCTCACCTCCGGGACAGGGAGGCAATGAGCAGTTCTTC.

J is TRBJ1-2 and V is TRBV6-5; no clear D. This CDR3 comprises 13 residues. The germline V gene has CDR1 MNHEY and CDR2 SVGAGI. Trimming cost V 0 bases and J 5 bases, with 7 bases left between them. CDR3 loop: CASSYSPLYGYTF. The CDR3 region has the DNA TGTGCCAGCAGTTACTCCCCCCTTTATGGCTACACCTTC.

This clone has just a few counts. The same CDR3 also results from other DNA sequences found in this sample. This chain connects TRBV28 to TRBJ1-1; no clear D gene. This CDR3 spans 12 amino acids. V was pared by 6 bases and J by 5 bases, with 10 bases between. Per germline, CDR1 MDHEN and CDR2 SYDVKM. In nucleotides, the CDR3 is TGTGCCAGCAGCCCCGGCGGGACTGAAGCTTTCTTT. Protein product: CASSPGGTEAFF.

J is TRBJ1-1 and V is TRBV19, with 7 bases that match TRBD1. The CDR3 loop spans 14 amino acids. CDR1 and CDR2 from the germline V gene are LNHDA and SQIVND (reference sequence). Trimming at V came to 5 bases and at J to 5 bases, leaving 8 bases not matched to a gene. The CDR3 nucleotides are TGTGCCAGTAGTCCTCAACAGGGGCTAACTGAAGCTTTCTTT. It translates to CASSPQQGLTEAFF.

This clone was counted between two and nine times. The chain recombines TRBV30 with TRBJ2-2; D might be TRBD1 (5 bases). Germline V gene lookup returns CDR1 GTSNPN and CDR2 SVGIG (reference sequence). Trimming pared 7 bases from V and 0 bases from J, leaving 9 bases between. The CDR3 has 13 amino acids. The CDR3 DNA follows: TGTGCCTTGACAGAGACGAACACCGGGGAGCTGTTTTTT. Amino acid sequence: CALTETNTGELFF.

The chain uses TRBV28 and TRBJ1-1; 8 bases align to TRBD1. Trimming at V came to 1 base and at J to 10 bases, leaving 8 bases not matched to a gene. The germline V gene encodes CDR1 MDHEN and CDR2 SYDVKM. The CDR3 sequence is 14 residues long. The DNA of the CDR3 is TGTGCCAGCAGTTTATCGACAGGGGCGGTCGGAGCTTTCTTT. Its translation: CASSLSTGAVGAFF.